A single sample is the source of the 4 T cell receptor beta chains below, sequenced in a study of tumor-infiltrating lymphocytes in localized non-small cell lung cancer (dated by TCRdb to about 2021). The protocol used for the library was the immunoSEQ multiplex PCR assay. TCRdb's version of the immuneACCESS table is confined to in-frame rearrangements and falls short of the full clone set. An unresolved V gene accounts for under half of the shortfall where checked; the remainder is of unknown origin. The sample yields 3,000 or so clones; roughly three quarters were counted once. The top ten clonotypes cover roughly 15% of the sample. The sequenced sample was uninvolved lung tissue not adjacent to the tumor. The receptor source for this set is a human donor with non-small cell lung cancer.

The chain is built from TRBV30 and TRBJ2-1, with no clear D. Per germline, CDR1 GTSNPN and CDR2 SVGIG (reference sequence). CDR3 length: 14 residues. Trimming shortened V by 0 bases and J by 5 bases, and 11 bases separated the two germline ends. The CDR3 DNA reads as TGTGCCTGGAGTGTCCAGGATCGAGACAATGAGCAGTTCTTC. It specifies CAWSVQDRDNEQFF.

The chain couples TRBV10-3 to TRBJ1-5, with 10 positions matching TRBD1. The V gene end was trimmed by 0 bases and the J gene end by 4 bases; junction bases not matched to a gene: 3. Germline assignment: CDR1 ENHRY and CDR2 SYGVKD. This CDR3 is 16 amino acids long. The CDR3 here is CAISESGTGENQPQHF. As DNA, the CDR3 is TGTGCCATCAGTGAGTCTGGGACAGGGGAGAATCAGCCCCAGCATTTT.

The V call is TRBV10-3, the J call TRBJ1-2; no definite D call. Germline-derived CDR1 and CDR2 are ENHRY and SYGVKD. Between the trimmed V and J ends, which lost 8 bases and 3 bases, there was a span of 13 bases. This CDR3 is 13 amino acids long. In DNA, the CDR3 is TGTGCCATCGACCAGCGAGAGTACTATGGCTACACCTTC. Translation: CAIDQREYYGYTF.

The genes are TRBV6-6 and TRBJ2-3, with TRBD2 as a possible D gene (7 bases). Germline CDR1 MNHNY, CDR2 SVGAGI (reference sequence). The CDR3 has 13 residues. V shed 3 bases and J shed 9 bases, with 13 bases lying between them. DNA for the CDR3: TGTGCCAGCAGTTATGGAGGGGGGGAAACGCAGTATTTT. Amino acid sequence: CASSYGGGETQYF.